This T cell receptor (beta chain) is drawn from a study of cytomegalovirus exposure and HLA in healthy donors. Points on this clone: Its antigen remains unknown.

Germline values: CDR1 MNHNY, CDR2 SVGAGI (reference sequence). The CDR3 is 14 amino acids. The V segment lost 1 base and the J segment 2 bases; nucleotides outside the gene matches: 0. The donors were in the approximately 130-subject validation cohort; that cohort was separate from the 666-subject first cohort. Generated by immunoSEQ multiplex PCR, the TCRdb table keeps only in-frame clones and is missing some. The table records fewer than 150,000 clones, approximately 84% of them present only once. Overall study results and limits: Associated with cytomegalovirus, according to the listing, were around 160 TCR beta chains.

The specimen sequenced was PBMCs. The TCR comes from a man under 40 in good health and CMV-seropositive. The chain couples TRBV6-6 to TRBJ1-2; 8 positions agree with TRBD1. The chain's CDR3 is CASSYYRGNYGYTF. For the CDR3, the DNA is TGTGCCAGCAGTTACTACAGGGGGAACTATGGCTACACCTTC.